This TCR beta chain is from a study of cytomegalovirus exposure and HLA in healthy donors. Points from the study as a whole: Of the V segments, some could not be distinguished, including TRBV6-2 and TRBV6-3, and were excluded. Most observed TCR sequences were rare, whereas some public TCRs were detected in many donors. Previous analysis showed most TCR beta V segments were productive about 87% or about 30% of the time. The study put some 150 TCR beta chains on its list as cytomegalovirus-associated.

The PCR was carried out with 60 Vbeta primers and 13 Jbeta primers. Only in-frame clones appear in the TCRdb table, and some are missing; sequencing was by immunoSEQ multiplex PCR. The sample records some 110,000 clones, approximately 70% being singletons. CDR1 is SQVTM and CDR2 is ANQGSEA in the germline V gene. This CDR3 is built from 18 residues. V lost 5 bases, J lost 0 bases, and 12 bases stayed unmatched. With regard to this clone: As yet, its antigen is unknown.

Sequencing was done on a sample of PBMCs. V gene TRBV29-1 combines with J gene TRBJ2-1; 11 nucleotides line up with TRBD2. The receptor was isolated from a woman in her twenties or thirties in good health and CMV-seronegative. The CDR3 region is CSVHAGLAAPSSYNEQFF. CDR3 DNA: TGCAGCGTTCACGCGGGACTAGCGGCACCCAGCTCCTACAATGAGCAGTTCTTC.